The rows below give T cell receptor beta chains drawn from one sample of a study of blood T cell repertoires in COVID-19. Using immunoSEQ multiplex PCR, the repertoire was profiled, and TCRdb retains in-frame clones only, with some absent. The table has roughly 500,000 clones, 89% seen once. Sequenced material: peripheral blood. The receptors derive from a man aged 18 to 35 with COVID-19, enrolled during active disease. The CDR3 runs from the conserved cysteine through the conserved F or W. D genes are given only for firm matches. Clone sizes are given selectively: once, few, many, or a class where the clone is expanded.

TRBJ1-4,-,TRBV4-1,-,TGCGCCAGCAGCCAAGGGGGTGGGACTAACCTAAAACTGTTTTTT,CASSQGGGTNLKLFF
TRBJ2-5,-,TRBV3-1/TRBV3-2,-,TGTGCCAGCAGCCAAAACGAGGGGGTGGGAGAGACCCAGTACTTC,CASSQNEGVGETQYF
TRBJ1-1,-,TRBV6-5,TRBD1,TGTGCCAGCAGCGCCCAGGGGGGCACTGAAGCTTTCTTT,CASSAQGGTEAFF
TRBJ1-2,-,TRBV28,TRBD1,TGTGCCAGCAGTCTCCTAAGGACAGGGCATGGCTACACCTTC,CASSLLRTGHGYTF
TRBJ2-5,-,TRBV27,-,TGTGCCAGCAGTTTAGCGGGGAAGACCCAGTACTTC,CASSLAGKTQYF
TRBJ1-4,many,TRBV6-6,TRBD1,TGTGCCAGCCAAGGACAGGAGGCTAATGAAAAACTGTTTTTT,CASQGQEANEKLFF
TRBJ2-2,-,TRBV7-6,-,TGTGCCAGCGCCGTTGTCGGGGGAACCGGGGAGCTGTTTTTT,CASAVVGGTGELFF
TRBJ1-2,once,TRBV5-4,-,TGTGCCAGCAGCTTGAGCGGGGCCCCATATGGCTACACCTTC,CASSLSGAPYGYTF
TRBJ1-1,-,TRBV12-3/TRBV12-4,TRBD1,TGTGCCACGACTACAGGGGGCTCTGAAGCTTTCTTT,CATTTGGSEAFF
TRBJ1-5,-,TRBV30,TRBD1,TGTGCCTGGAGTGCAGGGACAGGAGAGGTGGAGCCCCAGCATTTT,CAWSAGTGEVEPQHF
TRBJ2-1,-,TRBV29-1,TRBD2,TGCAGCGTTCGTGATAGCGGGAGGCCGAGCTCCTACAATGAGCAGTTCTTC,CSVRDSGRPSSYNEQFF
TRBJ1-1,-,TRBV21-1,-,TGTGCCAGCCGACAGGGAACTGAAGCTTTCTTT,CASRQGTEAFF
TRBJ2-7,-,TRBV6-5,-,TGTGCCAGCAGCCCGGACACCTCCTACGAGCAGTACTTC,CASSPDTSYEQYF
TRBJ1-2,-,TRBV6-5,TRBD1,TGTGCCAGCAGGAACGACAGGGACTATGGCTACACCTTC,CASRNDRDYGYTF
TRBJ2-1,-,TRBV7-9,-,TGTGCCAGCGCCCCTCTGTGGGGCGTTGAGCAGTTCTTC,CASAPLWGVEQFF
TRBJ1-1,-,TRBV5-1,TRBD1,TGCGCCAGCAGCTTAGGGACAGTCGAAGACACTGAAGCTTTCTTT,CASSLGTVEDTEAFF
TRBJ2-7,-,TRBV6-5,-,TGTGCCACCGGGTCTCGGCCTTGGTACGAGCAGTACTTC,CATGSRPWYEQYF
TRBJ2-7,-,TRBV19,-,TGTGCCAGTAGTAACGGAGCCTACGAGCAGTACTTC,CASSNGAYEQYF
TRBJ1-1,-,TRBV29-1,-,TGCAGCGCCCCTAAAGGGGGGAACACTGAAGCTTTCTTT,CSAPKGGNTEAFF
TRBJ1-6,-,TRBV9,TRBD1,TGTGCCAGCAGCGGACAGGGACAGGGGTATTCACCCCTCCACTTT,CASSGQGQGYSPLHF
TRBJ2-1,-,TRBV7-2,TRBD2,TGTGCCAGCAGCTCTAGCGGCTTCTCCTACAATGAGCAGTTCTTC,CASSSSGFSYNEQFF
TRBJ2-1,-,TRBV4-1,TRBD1,TGCGCCAGCAGCCAAGATCTCTTAAGAACAGGGGCGTACAATGAGCAGTTCTTC,CASSQDLLRTGAYNEQFF
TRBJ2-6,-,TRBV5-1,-,TGCGCCAGCAGCTTGGTCGGGTACGGGGCCAACGTCCTGACTTTC,CASSLVGYGANVLTF
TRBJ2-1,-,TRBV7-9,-,TGTGCCAGCAGGATTCAGGGCAATGAGCAGTTCTTC,CASRIQGNEQFF
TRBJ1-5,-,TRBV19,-,TGTGCCAGTAGTATAGGGCAGGGATCTAGGCAGCCCCAGCATTTT,CASSIGQGSRQPQHF
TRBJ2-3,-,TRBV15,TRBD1,TGTGCCACCAGCCGACAGGGAATCGCAGATACGCAGTATTTT,CATSRQGIADTQYF
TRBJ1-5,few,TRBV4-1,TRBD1,TGCGCCAGCAGCCAACCGGACAGGGGCTATCAGCCCCAGCATTTT,CASSQPDRGYQPQHF
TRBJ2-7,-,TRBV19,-,TGTGCCAGTAGTGACCTCGGACAGCGCGACGAGCAGTACTTC,CASSDLGQRDEQYF
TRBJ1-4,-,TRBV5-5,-,TGTGCCAGCAGCTTGGAACAGGCGGAAAAACTGTTTTTT,CASSLEQAEKLFF
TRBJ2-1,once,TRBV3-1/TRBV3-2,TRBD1,TGTGCCAGCAGCCCGGGACAGGGGGCCTACAATGAGCAGTTCTTC,CASSPGQGAYNEQFF
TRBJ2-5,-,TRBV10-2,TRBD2,TGCGCCAGCAGCCGTCCCGGGACTAGCGGGGGGGAAGAGACCCAGTACTTC,CASSRPGTSGGEETQYF
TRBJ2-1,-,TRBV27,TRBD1,TGTGCCAACCCCCGACAGGGATCTTTTGGCAATGAGCAGTTCTTC,CANPRQGSFGNEQFF
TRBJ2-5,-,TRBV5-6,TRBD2,TGTGCCAGCAGCTTGGAACGGGGGGGTCAAGAGACCCAGTACTTC,CASSLERGGQETQYF
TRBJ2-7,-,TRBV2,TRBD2,TGTGCCAGCAGCTGGACTAGCGGGAGGAACGAGCAGTACTTC,CASSWTSGRNEQYF
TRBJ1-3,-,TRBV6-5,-,TGTGCCACCCCCAGTAAGAACTCTGGAAACACCATATATTTT,CATPSKNSGNTIYF
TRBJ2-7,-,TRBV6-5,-,TGTGCCAGCACCGCAGGACGGGGGGCGGTCTACGAGCAGTACTTC,CASTAGRGAVYEQYF
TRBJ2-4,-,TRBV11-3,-,TGTGCCAGCAGCATCCCGGGCAAGGGGTTAAACATTCAGTACTTC,CASSIPGKGLNIQYF
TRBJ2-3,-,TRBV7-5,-,TGTGTCAAGCGTCGAGGGACTAGCGGGAGGACGCAGTATTTT,CVKRRGTSGRTQYF
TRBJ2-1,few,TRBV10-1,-,TGCGCCAGCAGTGAGGCGGGGCCCGGTAGGAATGAGCAGTTCTTC,CASSEAGPGRNEQFF
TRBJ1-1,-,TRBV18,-,TGTGCCAGCTCACAACAGGGCGCCGTGGGAGACACTGAAGCTTTCTTT,CASSQQGAVGDTEAFF
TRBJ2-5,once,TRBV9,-,TGTGCCAGCAGCGTAAGGAGGCTATGGGAGACCCAGTACTTC,CASSVRRLWETQYF
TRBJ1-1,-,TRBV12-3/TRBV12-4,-,TGTGCCAGCAGCCCCGGGACAACCACTGAAGCTTTCTTT,CASSPGTTTEAFF
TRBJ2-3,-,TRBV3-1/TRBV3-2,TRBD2,TGTGCCAGCAGCCCTCTAGCGGGGACAGATACGCAGTATTTT,CASSPLAGTDTQYF
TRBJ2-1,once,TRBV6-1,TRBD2,TGTGCCAGCAGTGAAGCGCTGGGGGGGGGTGAGCAGTTCTTC,CASSEALGGGEQFF
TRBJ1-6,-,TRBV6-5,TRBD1,TGTGCCAGCAAGCGACAGGGGTATTCACCCCTCCACTTT,CASKRQGYSPLHF
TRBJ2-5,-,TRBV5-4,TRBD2,TGTGCCAGCAGCAGTAGCGGGAGACAAGAGACCCAGTACTTC,CASSSSGRQETQYF
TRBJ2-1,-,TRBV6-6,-,TGTGCCAGCAGTTATGTGGGGGGTGTGGGAAATGAGCAGTTCTTC,CASSYVGGVGNEQFF
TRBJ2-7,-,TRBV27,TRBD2,TGTGCCAGCAGTCTACGACTAGCGGGGGAAGGTGAGCAGTACTTC,CASSLRLAGEGEQYF
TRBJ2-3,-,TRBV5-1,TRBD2,TGCGCCAGCAGCTTCCGGGAGGGGGGAGGAGATACGCAGTATTTT,CASSFREGGGDTQYF
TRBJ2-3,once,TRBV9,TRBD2,TGTGCCAGCAGCACCACCGGACTAGCGGGAGGAGATACGCAGTATTTT,CASSTTGLAGGDTQYF
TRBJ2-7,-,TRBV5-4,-,TGTGCCAGCAGCTTGGGCGGAACCTACGAGCAGTACTTC,CASSLGGTYEQYF
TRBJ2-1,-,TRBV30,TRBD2,TGTGCCTGGAGCTGGGGGGGGGACGATGAGCAGTTCTTC,CAWSWGGDDEQFF
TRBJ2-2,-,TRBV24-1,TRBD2,TGTGCCACCAGTGATCCTAGCGGGCCGAACACCGGGGAGCTGTTTTTT,CATSDPSGPNTGELFF